Listed below are T cell receptor beta chains from one sample, sequenced in a study of blood T cell repertoires in COVID-19. Libraries were prepared by immunoSEQ multiplex PCR; TCRdb keeps only in-frame clonotypes and omits some of them. The sample consists of 250,000 to 350,000 clones, approximately 84% of them appearing once. What was sequenced was peripheral blood. The receptors come from a human donor with COVID-19, enrolled during active disease. The donor label of this sample is uncertain. The CDR3 runs from the conserved cysteine through the conserved F or W. Each record gives: V gene, clone size, J gene, D gene, CDR3 protein, CDR3 DNA. The D gene is left open where the match is weak. For some rows the clone size is stated as once, few or many, or as a class when expanded; others skip it.

>TRBV6-6|.|TRBJ2-3|TRBD1
CASSRRGTGGLTDTQYF
TGTGCCAGCAGTCGACGAGGGACAGGGGGCCTGACAGATACGCAGTATTTT
>TRBV18|.|TRBJ1-4|.
CASSPSPGPGDGNEKLFF
TGTGCCAGCTCACCTTCTCCGGGCCCGGGGGATGGGAACGAAAAACTGTTTTTT
>TRBV19|.|TRBJ1-2|TRBD1
CASSNPGGNKVGGYTF
TGTGCCAGTAGTAATCCAGGGGGCAACAAAGTCGGTGGCTACACCTTC
>TRBV27|few|TRBJ1-2|.
CASSDYSPYGYTF
TGTGCCAGCAGCGACTATTCGCCCTATGGCTACACCTTC
>TRBV19|.|TRBJ2-5|TRBD1
CASSTGQGVPQETQYF
TGTGCCAGTAGTACGGGACAGGGGGTCCCCCAAGAGACCCAGTACTTC
>TRBV6-4|.|TRBJ2-1|TRBD1
CASSEMGQGAPNEQFF
TGTGCCAGCAGTGAAATGGGACAGGGTGCCCCCAATGAGCAGTTCTTC
>TRBV30|.|TRBJ2-7|.
CAWSVLKSSYEQYF
TGTGCCTGGAGTGTCCTGAAGAGCTCCTACGAGCAGTACTTC
>TRBV19|once|TRBJ1-6|.
CASSPRERYSPLHF
TGTGCCAGTAGTCCTCGGGAACGATATTCACCCCTCCACTTT
>TRBV5-1|.|TRBJ2-5|TRBD2
CASSLGLAGGGETQYF
TGCGCCAGCAGCCTAGGACTAGCGGGAGGCGGGGAGACCCAGTACTTC
>TRBV30|few|TRBJ1-6|TRBD1
CAWSAQGQGAYSPLHF
TGTGCCTGGAGCGCGCAAGGACAGGGGGCATATTCACCCCTCCACTTT
>TRBV11-2|.|TRBJ2-2|TRBD1
CASSKTSGTANTGELFF
TGTGCCAGCAGCAAAACTTCCGGGACAGCTAACACCGGGGAGCTGTTTTTT
>TRBV19|few|TRBJ1-1|TRBD1
CAIKDRDENTEAFF
TGTGCCATTAAAGACAGGGACGAGAACACTGAAGCTTTCTTT
>TRBV27|.|TRBJ2-1|TRBD2
CASSLLSGSYNEQFF
TGTGCCAGCAGTTTATTAAGCGGGAGTTACAATGAGCAGTTCTTC
>TRBV9|.|TRBJ2-2|TRBD1
CASSVGGTGKTGELFF
TGTGCCAGCAGCGTAGGAGGGACAGGGAAAACCGGGGAGCTGTTTTTT
>TRBV14|.|TRBJ2-7|TRBD2
CASSQDLASGGNEQYF
TGTGCCAGCAGCCAAGATTTGGCTAGCGGGGGAAACGAGCAGTACTTC
>TRBV30|.|TRBJ1-2|TRBD1
CAWSVPPHTGEAGYTF
TGTGCCTGGAGTGTACCACCTCATACAGGGGAGGCTGGCTACACCTTC
>TRBV6-5|.|TRBJ2-3|.
CASKPGGSTDTQYF
TGTGCCAGCAAGCCCGGGGGAAGCACAGATACGCAGTATTTT
>TRBV10-3|.|TRBJ2-1|.
CAISLGDSYNEQFF
TGTGCCATCAGTCTCGGGGACTCCTACAATGAGCAGTTCTTC
>TRBV19|.|TRBJ1-2|TRBD1
CASRPMSGQGSRYTF
TGTGCCAGTAGGCCAATGTCGGGACAGGGATCTCGCTACACCTTC
>TRBV2|once|TRBJ2-7|.
CASSETGGQYF
TGTGCCAGCAGTGAAACCGGCGGGCAGTACTTC
>TRBV10-2|.|TRBJ2-7|TRBD2
CASTPSGNMIVEQYF
TGCGCCAGCACCCCCAGCGGGAATATGATCGTCGAGCAGTACTTC
>TRBV6-6|.|TRBJ1-3|.
CASTAGGPLQNTIYF
TGTGCCAGCACCGCGGGGGGGCCCCTCCAAAACACCATATATTTT
>TRBV4-1|.|TRBJ1-3|.
CASSQGPGGNTIYF
TGCGCCAGCAGCCAAGGTCCAGGGGGAAACACCATATATTTT
>TRBV30|.|TRBJ2-7|TRBD2
CAWSREETYEQYF
TGTGCCTGGAGTCGGGAGGAAACCTACGAGCAGTACTTC
>TRBV4-1|.|TRBJ1-4|.
CASSQDFVSEKLFF
TGCGCCAGCAGCCAAGATTTCGTCTCCGAAAAACTGTTTTTT
>TRBV19|.|TRBJ2-1|.
CASTDTGVEQFF
TGTGCCAGTACCGATACGGGGGTTGAGCAGTTCTTC
>TRBV28|.|TRBJ1-5|TRBD1
CASRDSNQPQHF
TGTGCCAGCCGGGACAGTAATCAGCCCCAGCATTTT
>TRBV19|.|TRBJ1-2|.
CASRARLNYGYTF
TGTGCCAGTAGGGCCCGCCTTAACTATGGCTACACCTTC
>TRBV11-2|.|TRBJ1-6|.
CASGGGESPLHF
TGTGCCAGCGGCGGGGGGGAATCACCCCTCCACTTT
>TRBV5-1|.|TRBJ2-1|TRBD2
CASSPGLAAALGNEQFF
TGCGCCAGCAGCCCCGGACTAGCGGCAGCCCTGGGCAATGAGCAGTTCTTC
>TRBV6-5|once|TRBJ2-5|TRBD1
CASSPGGEEETQYF
TGTGCCAGCAGCCCAGGGGGCGAGGAAGAGACCCAGTACTTC
>TRBV29-1|.|TRBJ2-2|.
CSVEGWGQGNTGELFF
TGCAGCGTTGAAGGATGGGGGCAGGGGAACACCGGGGAGCTGTTTTTT